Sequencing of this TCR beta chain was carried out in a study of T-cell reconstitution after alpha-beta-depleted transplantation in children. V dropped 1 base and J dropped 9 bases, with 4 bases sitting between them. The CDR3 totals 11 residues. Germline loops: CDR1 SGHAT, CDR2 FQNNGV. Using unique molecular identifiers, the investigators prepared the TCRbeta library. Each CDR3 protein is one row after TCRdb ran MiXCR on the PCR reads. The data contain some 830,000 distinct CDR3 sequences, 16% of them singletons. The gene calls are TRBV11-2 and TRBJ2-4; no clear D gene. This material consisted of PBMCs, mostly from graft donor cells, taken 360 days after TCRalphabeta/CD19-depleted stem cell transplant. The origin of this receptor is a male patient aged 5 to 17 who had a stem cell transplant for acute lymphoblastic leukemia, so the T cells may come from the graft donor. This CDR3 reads CASSLVAIQYF. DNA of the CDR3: TGTGCCAGCAGCTTAGTCGCCATTCAGTACTTC.